This paragraph covers one T cell receptor beta chain sequence. The data originate from a study of blood T cells in healthy people across ages. Study-level background: When template switching was applied, about one barcoded beta molecule was captured per two T cells.

Primers used in a second PCR of roughly 7 to 12 cycles were a sample-barcoded 5' primer and a J-beta primer mix. The template-switch adaptor, which had 12 random nucleotides, put a tag on each cDNA molecule. One entry per CDR3 protein results from TCRdb running MiXCR on the 5' RACE reads. The sample yields 700,000 to 850,000 distinct CDR3 sequences, about 55% seen once. The sequenced sample was blood. This TCR came from a man older than 75 in good health.

CDR3 DNA: TGTGCCAGCAGTTTTTCTAGCGGGAGTCGGAATGAGCAGTACTTC. The encoded protein is CASSFSSGSRNEQYF. This chain links TRBV12-3 or TRBV12-4 with TRBJ2-7; 10 nucleotides align to TRBD2. The V segment lost 3 bases and the J segment 7 bases; nucleotides outside the gene matches: 9. The CDR3 runs 15 residues.